This passage covers 12 T cell receptor beta chains from one sample sequenced in a study of memory B cells and T cells in multiple sclerosis. No antigens are known for them. Repertoires were generated with immunoSEQ multiplex PCR, while TCRdb's copy carries only in-frame clones and drops some. The sample lists over 35,000 clones, roughly 87% occurring once. CFSE-dim autoproliferating and CFSE-high non-proliferating T cells from unstimulated culture were sequenced separately. Some 50 million CFSE-labeled PBMCs were cultured 6 to 7 days unstimulated, then replicate wells were pooled. Specimen: PBMCs from blood kept in culture. Source of these receptors: a human donor with multiple sclerosis.

This chain joins TRBV6-1 and TRBJ1-1, with D perhaps TRBD1 (5 bases). The V end was cut by 7 bases, the J end by 4 bases, with 13 bases between. Germline V gene data show CDR1 as MNHNS and CDR2 as SASEGT. This CDR3 is built from 13 residues. Here the CDR3 DNA reads TGTGCCAGCACCGAAGGGGTGAGCACTGAAGCTTTCTTT. Its translation: CASTEGVSTEAFF.

The chain links TRBV30 to TRBJ2-7; D is unresolved. The CDR3 spans 12 residues. The V and J ends lost 0 bases and 6 bases respectively, with 9 bases between them. Germline CDR1 and CDR2: GTSNPN and SVGIG (reference sequence). DNA for the CDR3: TGTGCCTGGAGTGTACCCAGAGGCGAGCAGTACTTC. Amino acid sequence: CAWSVPRGEQYF. Drawing the rest from reference TRBV30 and TRBJ2-7, the complete variable domain is SQTIHQWPATLVQPVGSPLSLECTVEGTSNPNLYWYRQAAGRGLQLLFYSVGIGQISSEVPQNLSASRPQDRQFILSSKKLLLSDSGFYLCAWSVPRGEQYFGPGTRLTVT.

The chain links TRBV5-1 to TRBJ1-1, with 7 positions matching TRBD1. The germline gives CDR1 SGHRS, CDR2 YFSETQ. The CDR3 is 18 amino acids. V shed 0 bases and J 0 bases; nucleotides not matched to a gene: 11. CDR3 protein: CASSLADPGQSLNTEAFF. The DNA for the CDR3 is TGCGCCAGCAGCTTGGCCGACCCGGGACAGAGCCTGAACACTGAAGCTTTCTTT.

The chain recombines TRBV5-1 with TRBJ2-5, with TRBD1 matching over 8 bases. The CDR3 spans 15 residues. J gave up 5 bases and V 1 base, and 7 bases lay outside the gene matches. Germline V CDR1 and CDR2: SGHRS, YFSETQ. CDR3 nucleotide sequence: TGCGCCAGCAGCTTGATGTCAGGGGGCGGGGAGACCCAGTACTTC. Protein: CASSLMSGGGETQYF.

The chain is built from TRBV19 and TRBJ2-7, with 7 positions matching TRBD1. Germline CDR1 is LNHDA and CDR2 is SQIVND (reference sequence). CDR3 size: 14 residues. Losses at the gene ends were 5 bases for V and 5 bases for J; bases not matched to a gene: 9. The CDR3 sequence: CASSPGQASDEQYF. CDR3 nucleotide sequence: TGTGCCAGTAGTCCAGGACAGGCATCCGACGAGCAGTACTTC. The variable domain in full, with the rest retrieved from reference TRBV19 and TRBJ2-7, is DGGITQSPKYLFRKEGQNVTLSCEQNLNHDAMYWYRQDPGQGLRLIYYSQIVNDFQKGDIAEGYSVSREKKESFPLTVTSAQKNPTAFYLCASSPGQASDEQYFGPGTRLTVT.

This chain connects TRBV5-1 to TRBJ2-1, with 8 bases matching TRBD1. Germline V lookup: CDR1 SGHRS, CDR2 YFSETQ. The length of the CDR3 is 16 residues. J was trimmed by 5 bases and V by 2 bases; bases with no gene match: 9. CDR3 protein: CASSLITQGADNEQFF. In DNA, the CDR3 is TGCGCCAGCAGCTTAATAACCCAGGGGGCCGACAATGAGCAGTTCTTC.

The chain is built from TRBV9 and TRBJ1-2; perhaps TRBD1 as D (5 bases). CDR3 length: 13 residues. V lost 6 bases and J lost 6, with 15 bases in between. Germline V CDR1 and CDR2: SGDLS, YYNGEE. The chain's CDR3 is CASNREGGDGYTF. The CDR3 region has the DNA TGTGCCAGCAACCGAGAAGGAGGGGATGGCTACACCTTC. Using reference TRBV9 and TRBJ1-2 for the parts outside the CDR3, the full variable domain is DSGVTQTPKHLITATGQRVTLRCSPRSGDLSVYWYQQSLDQGLQFLIQYYNGEERAKGNILERFSAQQFPDLHSELNLSSLELGDSALYFCASNREGGDGYTFGSGTRLTVV.

The V gene is TRBV28, the J gene TRBJ1-5; D not certain. The CDR3 runs 12 residues. Trimming cost V 10 bases and J 3 bases, with 10 bases left between them. Germline values: CDR1 MDHEN, CDR2 SYDVKM. CDR3 loop: CATGGHNQPQHF. CDR3 DNA: TGTGCCACCGGCGGGCACAATCAGCCCCAGCATTTT.

This chain connects TRBV5-6 to TRBJ1-5, with D maybe TRBD1 (6 bases). Germline CDR1 reads SGHDT; CDR2 reads YYEEEE. This CDR3 has 15 amino acids. V was cut by 3 bases and J by 3 bases, with 13 bases left in between. Written as DNA, the CDR3 is TGTGCCAGCAGCTCCCTGGACAGAAACAATCAGCCCCAGCATTTT. Its translation is CASSSLDRNNQPQHF.

The rearrangement uses TRBV2 and TRBJ2-5; 7 bases fit TRBD2. The CDR3 extends over 12 amino acids. V dropped 10 bases and J dropped 5; count of bases not matched to a gene: 7. The germline gives CDR1 SNHLY, CDR2 FYNNEI. CDR3 coding DNA: TGTGCCATTCAGACAGCGGGGGAGACCCAGTACTTC. It yields the protein CAIQTAGETQYF. The variable domain in full, completed from reference TRBV2 and TRBJ2-5, reads EPEVTQTPSHQVTQMGQEVILRCVPISNHLYFYWYRQILGQKVEFLVSFYNNEISEKSEIFDDQFSVERPDGSNFTLKIRSTKLEDSAMYFCAIQTAGETQYFGPGTRLLVL.

The CDR3 is CAWNSYNRRGRGEKLFF. CDR3 nucleotides: TGTGCCTGGAATTCTTACAATAGGAGGGGTCGGGGTGAAAAACTGTTTTTT. This chain joins TRBV30 and TRBJ1-4, with a weak D call TRBD1 (5 bases). Trimming took 4 bases from V and 7 from J, leaving 25 bases between them. The CDR3 runs 17 residues. CDR1 is GTSNPN, CDR2 SVGIG, per germline (reference sequence).

The chain recombines TRBV9 with TRBJ2-2; D gene unclear. From germline, CDR1 is SGDLS and CDR2 YYNGEE. Trimming removed 4 bases at V and 2 bases at J, with 12 bases between. CDR3 length equals 15 residues. The CDR3 reads CASSPSGANTGELFF. CDR3 in DNA: TGTGCCAGCAGCCCCTCAGGAGCCAACACCGGGGAGCTGTTTTTT.